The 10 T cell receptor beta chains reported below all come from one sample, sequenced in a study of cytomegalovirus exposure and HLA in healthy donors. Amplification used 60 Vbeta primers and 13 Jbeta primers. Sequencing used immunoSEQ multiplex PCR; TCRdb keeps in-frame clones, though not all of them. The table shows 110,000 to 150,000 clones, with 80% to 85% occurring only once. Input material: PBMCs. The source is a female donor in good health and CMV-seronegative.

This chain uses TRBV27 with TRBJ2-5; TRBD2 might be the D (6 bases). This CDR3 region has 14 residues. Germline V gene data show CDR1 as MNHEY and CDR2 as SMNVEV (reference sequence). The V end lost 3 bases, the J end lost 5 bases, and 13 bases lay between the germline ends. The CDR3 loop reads CASSLGGRSETQYF. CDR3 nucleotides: TGTGCCAGCAGTTTGGGGGGACGGAGCGAGACCCAGTACTTC.

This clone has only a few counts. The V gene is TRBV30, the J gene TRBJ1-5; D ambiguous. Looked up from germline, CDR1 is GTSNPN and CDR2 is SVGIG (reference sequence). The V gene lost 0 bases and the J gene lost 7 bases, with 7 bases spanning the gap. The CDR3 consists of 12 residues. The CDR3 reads CAWSVQRQPQHF. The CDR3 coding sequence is TGTGCCTGGAGTGTACAGAGACAGCCCCAGCATTTT.

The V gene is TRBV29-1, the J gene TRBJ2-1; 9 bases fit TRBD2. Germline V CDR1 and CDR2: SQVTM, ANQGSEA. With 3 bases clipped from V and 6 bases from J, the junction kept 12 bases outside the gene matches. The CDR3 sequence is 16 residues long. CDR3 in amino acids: CSVEISGSGAGNEQFF. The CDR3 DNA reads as TGCAGCGTTGAGATTAGCGGGAGTGGGGCGGGCAATGAGCAGTTCTTC.

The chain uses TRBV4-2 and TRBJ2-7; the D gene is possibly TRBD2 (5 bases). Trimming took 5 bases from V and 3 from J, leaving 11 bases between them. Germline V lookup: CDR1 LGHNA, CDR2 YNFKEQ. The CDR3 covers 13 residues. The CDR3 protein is CASSGSTSYEQYF. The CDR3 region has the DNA TGTGCCAGCAGCGGATCAACTAGCTACGAGCAGTACTTC.

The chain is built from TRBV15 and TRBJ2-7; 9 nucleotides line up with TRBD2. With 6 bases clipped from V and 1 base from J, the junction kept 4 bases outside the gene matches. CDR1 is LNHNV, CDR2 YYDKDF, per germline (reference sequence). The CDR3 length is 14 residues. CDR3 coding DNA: TGTGCCACCAGTAGCGGGAGCCTGTCCTACGAGCAGTACTTC. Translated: CATSSGSLSYEQYF.

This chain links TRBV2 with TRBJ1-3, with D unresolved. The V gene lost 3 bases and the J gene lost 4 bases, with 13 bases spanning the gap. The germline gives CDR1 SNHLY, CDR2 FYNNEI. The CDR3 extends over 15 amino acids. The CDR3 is CASSEGPSRGNTIYF. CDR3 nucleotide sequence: TGTGCCAGCAGTGAGGGCCCAAGCCGGGGAAACACCATATATTTT. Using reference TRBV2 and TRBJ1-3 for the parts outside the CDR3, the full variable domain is EPEVTQTPSHQVTQMGQEVILRCVPISNHLYFYWYRQILGQKVEFLVSFYNNEISEKSEIFDDQFSVERPDGSNFTLKIRSTKLEDSAMYFCASSEGPSRGNTIYFGEGSWLTVV.

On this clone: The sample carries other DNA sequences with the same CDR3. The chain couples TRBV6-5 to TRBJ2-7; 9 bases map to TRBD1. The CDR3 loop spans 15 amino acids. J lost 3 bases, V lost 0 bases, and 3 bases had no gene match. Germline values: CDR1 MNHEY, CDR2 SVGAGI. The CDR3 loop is CASSYSGQGFYEQYF. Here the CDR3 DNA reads TGTGCCAGCAGTTACTCGGGACAGGGTTTCTACGAGCAGTACTTC.

CDR3 bases: TGTGCCAGCAGTCTCCCAAAACCAACGACTAGCGGGAGGGTTTACACCGGGGAGCTGTTTTTT. Translating gives CASSLPKPTTSGRVYTGELFF. The chain combines TRBV27 with TRBJ2-2; 14 bases agree with TRBD2. V lost 5 bases to trimming and J lost 3 bases; unmatched junction nucleotides: 17. Germline V gene data show CDR1 as MNHEY and CDR2 as SMNVEV (reference sequence). CDR3 size: 21 residues.

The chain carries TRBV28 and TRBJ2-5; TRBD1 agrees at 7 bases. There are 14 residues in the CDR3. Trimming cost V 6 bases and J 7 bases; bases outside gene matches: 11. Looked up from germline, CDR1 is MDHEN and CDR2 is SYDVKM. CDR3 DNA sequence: TGTGCCAGCAGGAACGACCGGGACAGCGGGACCCAGTACTTC. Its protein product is CASRNDRDSGTQYF.

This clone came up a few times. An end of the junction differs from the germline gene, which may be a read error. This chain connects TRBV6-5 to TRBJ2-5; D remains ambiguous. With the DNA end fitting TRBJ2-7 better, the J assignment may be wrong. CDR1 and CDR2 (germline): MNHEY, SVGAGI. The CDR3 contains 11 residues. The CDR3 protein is CASSYSHEQYF. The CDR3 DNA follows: TGTGCCAGCAGTTACTCCCACGAGCAGTACTTC.